This T cell receptor beta chain was recovered during a study of blood T cells in healthy people across ages. The CDR3 is 14 amino acids. The ends lost 6 bases at V and 3 bases at J; junction bases unmatched: 6. Germline V gives CDR1 KGHSH, CDR2 LQKENI. Study findings and constraints: The percentage of naive T cells correlated strongly with TCR beta diversity.

Primed by a sample-barcoded 5' primer and a J-beta primer mix, a second PCR proceeded for about 6 to 11 cycles. TCRdb itself ran the 5' RACE reads through MiXCR, one entry per CDR3 protein. The repertoire consists of hundreds of thousands of distinct CDR3 sequences, with approximately 59% occurring once and the leading ten covering more than 35%. Concerning this clonotype: Its antigen is currently unknown.

The J gene is TRBJ2-5, the V gene TRBV18, with 8 bases matching TRBD2. The specimen sequenced was blood. This clonotype was sampled from a man aged 55 to 70 in good health. CDR3 protein: CASSPGTREETQYF. CDR3 bases: TGTGCCAGCTCGCCCGGGACTAGGGAAGAGACCCAGTACTTC. The whole variable domain, remainder taken from reference TRBV18 and TRBJ2-5, is NAGVMQNPRHLVRRRGQEARLRCSPMKGHSHVYWYRQLPEEGLKFMVYLQKENIIDESGMPKERFSAEFPKEGPSILRIQQVVRGDSAAYFCASSPGTREETQYFGPGTRLLVL.